These T cell receptor beta chains were read from a single sample in a study of T-cell memory formation after mild COVID-19. TCRdb ran MiXCR on the 5' RACE reads and lists one entry per CDR3 protein. The table includes about 340,000 distinct CDR3 sequences, roughly 14% detected once. Specimen: PBMCs or a T cell subset sorted from them (not recorded which). The receptors come from a man between 18 and 29 years old who had mild COVID-19 (a few samples of this study predate the infection). Cell type and time point are not known. Both conserved end residues are part of each CDR3. The D gene is left open where the match is weak. Some rows mark clone size as missing; the rest say once, few, many or name a class of expanded clone.

abundance: -
j_gene: TRBJ2-3
v_gene: TRBV27
d_gene: -
CDR3aa: CASSFQVTDTQYF
CDR3nt: TGTGCCAGCAGTTTTCAAGTCACAGATACGCAGTATTTT

abundance: few
j_gene: TRBJ2-1
v_gene: TRBV24-1
d_gene: -
CDR3aa: CATSDSYLYEQFF
CDR3nt: TGTGCCACCAGTGATTCATACCTCTATGAGCAGTTCTTC

abundance: -
j_gene: TRBJ2-5
v_gene: TRBV29-1
d_gene: -
CDR3aa: CSVDRNQETQYF
CDR3nt: TGCAGCGTTGACCGTAACCAAGAGACCCAGTACTTC

abundance: -
j_gene: TRBJ1-1
v_gene: TRBV5-6
d_gene: TRBD1
CDR3aa: CASTGSPGQAFF
CDR3nt: TGTGCCAGCACCGGATCGCCGGGACAGGCTTTCTTT

abundance: -
j_gene: TRBJ1-3
v_gene: TRBV7-3
d_gene: -
CDR3aa: CASSVGPAGNTIYF
CDR3nt: TGTGCCAGCAGCGTGGGCCCGGCCGGAAACACCATATATTTT

abundance: -
j_gene: TRBJ1-1
v_gene: TRBV7-8
d_gene: -
CDR3aa: CASSVDAGGAEAFF
CDR3nt: TGTGCCAGCAGCGTGGACGCCGGTGGGGCTGAAGCTTTCTTT

abundance: few
j_gene: TRBJ2-7
v_gene: TRBV6-6
d_gene: -
CDR3aa: CASSLAGRAYEQYF
CDR3nt: TGTGCCAGCAGTTTGGCAGGAAGGGCCTACGAGCAGTACTTC

abundance: -
j_gene: TRBJ1-2
v_gene: TRBV5-1
d_gene: -
CDR3aa: CASSLDQLRGDGYTF
CDR3nt: TGCGCCAGCAGCTTGGACCAGCTTAGGGGCGATGGCTACACCTTC

abundance: -
j_gene: TRBJ2-3
v_gene: TRBV5-1
d_gene: -
CDR3aa: CASSLDSPGSTDTQYF
CDR3nt: TGCGCCAGCAGCCTCGACTCCCCGGGGAGCACAGATACGCAGTATTTT

abundance: many
j_gene: TRBJ2-7
v_gene: TRBV6-1
d_gene: -
CDR3aa: CASSDEGGGSSYEQYF
CDR3nt: TGTGCCAGCAGTGACGAGGGGGGCGGAAGCTCCTACGAGCAGTACTTC

abundance: -
j_gene: TRBJ1-1
v_gene: TRBV5-5
d_gene: -
CDR3aa: CASSFSLWLNTEAFF
CDR3nt: TGTGCCAGCAGCTTCTCCCTATGGCTTAACACTGAAGCTTTCTTT

abundance: -
j_gene: TRBJ2-1
v_gene: TRBV7-2
d_gene: -
CDR3aa: CASSLSFRAYNEQFF
CDR3nt: TGTGCCAGCAGCTTATCGTTTAGGGCCTACAATGAGCAGTTCTTC

abundance: -
j_gene: TRBJ1-5
v_gene: TRBV15
d_gene: -
CDR3aa: CATSRSGGDQPQHF
CDR3nt: TGTGCCACCAGCAGATCGGGCGGGGACCAGCCCCAGCATTTT

abundance: -
j_gene: TRBJ2-6
v_gene: TRBV9
d_gene: -
CDR3aa: CASTPRSRSGANVLTF
CDR3nt: TGTGCCAGCACGCCCAGATCCCGCTCTGGGGCCAACGTCCTGACTTTC

abundance: few
j_gene: TRBJ2-2
v_gene: TRBV21-1
d_gene: -
CDR3aa: CASSKDIGSGTGELFF
CDR3nt: TGTGCCAGCAGCAAAGACATTGGCAGTGGTACCGGGGAGCTGTTTTTT

abundance: -
j_gene: TRBJ2-7
v_gene: TRBV10-3
d_gene: -
CDR3aa: CAISERPWEQYF
CDR3nt: TGTGCCATCAGTGAAAGGCCCTGGGAGCAGTACTTC

abundance: -
j_gene: TRBJ2-3
v_gene: TRBV9
d_gene: TRBD2
CDR3aa: CASSGTSGLQYF
CDR3nt: TGTGCCAGCAGCGGGACTAGCGGGTTGCAGTATTTT

abundance: -
j_gene: TRBJ2-6
v_gene: TRBV6-1
d_gene: -
CDR3aa: CASSDPLRGIGNSGANVLTF
CDR3nt: TGTGCCAGCAGTGACCCCCTTAGAGGGATCGGTAACTCTGGGGCCAACGTCCTGACTTTC

abundance: many
j_gene: TRBJ2-2
v_gene: TRBV6-5
d_gene: TRBD2
CDR3aa: CASSFTSGNTGELFF
CDR3nt: TGTGCCAGCAGTTTTACTAGCGGAAACACCGGGGAGCTGTTTTTT

abundance: -
j_gene: TRBJ1-1
v_gene: TRBV6-5
d_gene: -
CDR3aa: CASSYSTTGEAFF
CDR3nt: TGTGCCAGCAGTTACTCGACAACAGGGGAAGCTTTCTTT

abundance: -
j_gene: TRBJ1-1
v_gene: TRBV19
d_gene: -
CDR3aa: CASSMTPNTEAFF
CDR3nt: TGTGCCAGTAGCATGACTCCGAACACTGAAGCTTTCTTT

abundance: -
j_gene: TRBJ2-5
v_gene: TRBV6-5
d_gene: -
CDR3aa: CAIARDSIETQYF
CDR3nt: TGTGCCATCGCTCGGGACTCGATAGAGACCCAGTACTTC

abundance: many
j_gene: TRBJ1-2
v_gene: TRBV7-2
d_gene: -
CDR3aa: CASALGGYGYTF
CDR3nt: TGTGCCAGCGCCTTGGGTGGCTATGGCTACACCTTC

abundance: few
j_gene: TRBJ2-1
v_gene: TRBV7-3
d_gene: TRBD2
CDR3aa: CASSLTTSGGALEQFF
CDR3nt: TGTGCCAGCAGCTTAACGACGAGCGGGGGGGCACTTGAGCAGTTCTTC

abundance: -
j_gene: TRBJ1-4
v_gene: TRBV29-1
d_gene: -
CDR3aa: CSAFREGKLFF
CDR3nt: TGCAGCGCCTTCAGGGAGGGGAAACTGTTTTTT

abundance: -
j_gene: TRBJ1-5
v_gene: TRBV6-5
d_gene: -
CDR3aa: CASRPDEFQPQHF
CDR3nt: TGTGCCAGCAGGCCTGACGAGTTTCAGCCCCAGCATTTT

abundance: -
j_gene: TRBJ2-1
v_gene: TRBV7-2
d_gene: -
CDR3aa: CASSSLGRRKFF
CDR3nt: TGTGCCAGCAGCTCCCTTGGACGGAGGAAGTTCTTC

abundance: few
j_gene: TRBJ2-7
v_gene: TRBV2
d_gene: TRBD2
CDR3aa: CASRKSSGGVEQYF
CDR3nt: TGTGCCAGCAGGAAGTCTAGCGGGGGGGTCGAGCAGTACTTC

abundance: -
j_gene: TRBJ2-7
v_gene: TRBV29-1
d_gene: TRBD1
CDR3aa: CSVQTGGSSYEQYF
CDR3nt: TGCAGCGTGCAAACAGGGGGAAGCTCCTACGAGCAGTACTTC

abundance: many
j_gene: TRBJ1-1
v_gene: TRBV25-1
d_gene: TRBD1
CDR3aa: CASGLSGGTEAFF
CDR3nt: TGTGCCAGCGGATTATCAGGGGGCACTGAAGCTTTCTTT

abundance: few
j_gene: TRBJ1-5
v_gene: TRBV27
d_gene: -
CDR3aa: CASGRGGSNQPQHF
CDR3nt: TGTGCCAGCGGGAGGGGTGGGAGCAATCAGCCCCAGCATTTT

abundance: -
j_gene: TRBJ2-1
v_gene: TRBV7-9
d_gene: TRBD2
CDR3aa: CASSFSGEPYNEQFF
CDR3nt: TGTGCCAGCAGCTTCAGCGGGGAGCCATACAATGAGCAGTTCTTC

abundance: many
j_gene: TRBJ2-5
v_gene: TRBV7-6
d_gene: TRBD1
CDR3aa: CASSLAPQGAGETQYF
CDR3nt: TGTGCCAGCAGCTTAGCGCCACAGGGGGCGGGTGAGACCCAGTACTTC

abundance: -
j_gene: TRBJ1-2
v_gene: TRBV7-9
d_gene: -
CDR3aa: CASSLAADWTYGYTF
CDR3nt: TGTGCCAGCAGCTTAGCGGCAGATTGGACCTATGGCTACACCTTC

abundance: few
j_gene: TRBJ2-5
v_gene: TRBV4-1
d_gene: -
CDR3aa: CASSQGPRDSEETQYF
CDR3nt: TGCGCCAGCAGCCAAGGCCCCCGGGACTCGGAAGAGACCCAGTACTTC

abundance: -
j_gene: TRBJ2-3
v_gene: TRBV28
d_gene: -
CDR3aa: CASSPALPSTDTQYF
CDR3nt: TGTGCCAGCAGTCCTGCGCTCCCCAGCACAGATACGCAGTATTTT

abundance: -
j_gene: TRBJ1-2
v_gene: TRBV19
d_gene: -
CDR3aa: CASRGRVYGYTF
CDR3nt: TGTGCCAGCCGGGGGCGGGTCTATGGCTACACCTTC

abundance: -
j_gene: TRBJ2-6
v_gene: TRBV30
d_gene: TRBD1
CDR3aa: CAWGQGGSGANVLTF
CDR3nt: TGTGCCTGGGGACAGGGGGGCTCTGGGGCCAACGTCCTGACTTTC

abundance: many
j_gene: TRBJ2-7
v_gene: TRBV6-2/TRBV6-3
d_gene: TRBD1
CDR3aa: CASRPPGQGAHEQYF
CDR3nt: TGTGCCAGCAGACCCCCGGGACAGGGGGCCCACGAGCAGTACTTC

abundance: -
j_gene: TRBJ2-5
v_gene: TRBV5-6
d_gene: -
CDR3aa: CASSKLVLQETQYF
CDR3nt: TGTGCCAGCAGCAAATTGGTCTTACAAGAGACCCAGTACTTC

abundance: -
j_gene: TRBJ2-1
v_gene: TRBV4-2
d_gene: -
CDR3aa: CASIEQFF
CDR3nt: TGTGCCAGCATTGAGCAGTTCTTC

abundance: few
j_gene: TRBJ1-2
v_gene: TRBV12-3/TRBV12-4
d_gene: -
CDR3aa: CASSLQGKGYTF
CDR3nt: TGTGCCAGCAGTTTACAGGGGAAAGGCTACACCTTC

abundance: many
j_gene: TRBJ2-7
v_gene: TRBV7-9
d_gene: -
CDR3aa: CASSFRGYEQYF
CDR3nt: TGTGCCAGCAGCTTTAGGGGTTACGAGCAGTACTTC

abundance: few
j_gene: TRBJ2-1
v_gene: TRBV7-2
d_gene: -
CDR3aa: CASSLKRTLYNEQFF
CDR3nt: TGTGCCAGCAGCTTAAAACGGACGCTTTACAATGAGCAGTTCTTC

abundance: few
j_gene: TRBJ1-5
v_gene: TRBV4-1
d_gene: -
CDR3aa: CASSQDYSDQPQHF
CDR3nt: TGCGCCAGCAGCCAAGATTACTCTGATCAGCCCCAGCATTTT

abundance: -
j_gene: TRBJ1-2
v_gene: TRBV10-3
d_gene: TRBD1
CDR3aa: CAISGDRGRSGYTF
CDR3nt: TGTGCCATCAGTGGCGACAGGGGGAGGAGTGGCTACACCTTC

abundance: -
j_gene: TRBJ1-2
v_gene: TRBV29-1
d_gene: -
CDR3aa: CSVGTVYGYTF
CDR3nt: TGCAGCGTGGGGACGGTCTATGGCTACACCTTC